The 26 T cell receptor beta chains below come from one sample, sequenced in a study of resident and recirculating memory T cells in vitiligo. Sequencing was performed with immunoSEQ multiplex PCR; in TCRdb, only in-frame clones are kept and a portion is missing. This table holds 39,000 or so clones, 80% to 95% found once. Sequencing input: blood. Receptors originate from a male donor with vitiligo.

This chain uses TRBV7-6 with TRBJ2-1; 7 nucleotides match TRBD2. The germline CDR1 and CDR2 sequences are SGHVS and FNYEAQ. V shed 4 bases, J shed 6 bases, and the junction held 12 bases outside the gene matches. The CDR3 is 16 residues long. CDR3 nucleotide sequence: TGTGCCAGCAGCTCGATTTACGGGGAGGGGCTCAATGAGCAGTTCTTC. Translating gives CASSSIYGEGLNEQFF.

V usage is TRBV9 and J usage is TRBJ2-2; weak D call: TRBD2 (6 bases). V was trimmed by 0 bases and J by 6 bases, leaving 12 bases between them. Germline assignment: CDR1 SGDLS and CDR2 YYNGEE. The CDR3 consists of 15 residues. Here the CDR3 reads CASSVEEGAPGELFF. CDR3 DNA sequence: TGTGCCAGCAGCGTAGAGGAGGGCGCACCCGGGGAGCTGTTTTTT. Full variable domain (missing parts from reference TRBV9 and TRBJ2-2): DSGVTQTPKHLITATGQRVTLRCSPRSGDLSVYWYQQSLDQGLQFLIQYYNGEERAKGNILERFSAQQFPDLHSELNLSSLELGDSALYFCASSVEEGAPGELFFGEGSRLTVL.

In this sample, this clone turned up once. The V gene is TRBV19, the J gene TRBJ1-6, with D unclear. The CDR3 extends over 13 amino acids. Deletions cut 4 bases from V and 9 bases from J, with 10 bases between. The germline V gene has CDR1 LNHDA and CDR2 SQIVND (reference sequence). The CDR3 DNA reads as TGTGCCAGTAGTACTCTACGAGGTTCACCCCTCCACTTT. This encodes CASSTLRGSPLHF.

The DNA for the CDR3 is TGCGCCAGCAGCTTGGGTACTAGTAGAGAGACAGATACGCAGTATTTT. Translating gives CASSLGTSRETDTQYF. The chain employs TRBV5-1 and TRBJ2-3; possible D gene TRBD2, 5 bases. Trimming cost V 0 bases and J 3 bases, with 14 bases left between them. Germline V gene data show CDR1 as SGHRS and CDR2 as YFSETQ. The CDR3 sequence is 16 residues long.

This clone is deemed medium-sized (0.01 to 0.1%). The genes are TRBV6-1 and TRBJ2-1, with TRBD2 matching over 13 bases. Germline V lookup: CDR1 MNHNS, CDR2 SASEGT. The CDR3 spans 15 residues. Trimming cost V 6 bases and J 7 bases; bases outside gene matches: 6. In DNA form, the CDR3 reads TGTGCCAGCAGCCGGACTAGCGGGGGCCCTAATGAGCAGTTCTTC. Translation: CASSRTSGGPNEQFF.

The chain employs TRBV7-9 and TRBJ2-5; TRBD2 matches 12 bases. Trimming cost V 5 bases and J 0 bases; bases outside gene matches: 4. CDR1 is SEHNR and CDR2 is FQNEAQ in the germline V gene (reference sequence). This CDR3 region has 16 residues. This CDR3 reads CASSPTSGGNQETQYF. CDR3 in DNA: TGTGCCAGCAGCCCAACTAGCGGGGGGAACCAAGAGACCCAGTACTTC.

The chain has TRBV5-1 and TRBJ2-3, with D unclear. The CDR3 runs to 14 residues. The ends were cut back, 0 bases at V and 1 base at J, with 6 bases in the middle. Germline loops: CDR1 SGHRS, CDR2 YFSETQ. CDR3 loop: CASSLDPGTDTQYF. The DNA for the CDR3 is TGCGCCAGCAGCTTGGACCCGGGCACAGATACGCAGTATTTT.

DNA of the CDR3: TGTGCCAGCAGCCGGACAGGGATTAGTCAGCCCCAGCATTTT. Protein product: CASSRTGISQPQHF. V and J are TRBV28 and TRBJ1-5, with 8 positions matching TRBD1. CDR1 and CDR2 (germline): MDHEN, SYDVKM. This CDR3 contains 14 residues. The V segment lost 6 bases and the J segment 6 bases; nucleotides outside the gene matches: 7.

The rearrangement joins TRBV7-9 to TRBJ2-1; 9 nucleotides align to TRBD1. CDR1 SEHNR and CDR2 FQNEAQ come from the germline V gene (reference sequence). Trimming took 8 bases from V and 8 from J; bases not matched to a gene: 10. The CDR3 is 14 residues long. CDR3 in amino acids: CASVSGTGFYEQFF. The CDR3 bases are TGTGCCAGCGTCTCCGGGACAGGGTTTTATGAGCAGTTCTTC.

The chain is built from TRBV5-4 and TRBJ2-2, with D unresolved. The germline CDR1 and CDR2 sequences are SGHNT and YYREEE (reference sequence). Trimming pared 0 bases from V and 3 bases from J, leaving 9 bases between. CDR3 length: 15 residues. CDR3 DNA: TGTGCCAGCAGCTTGGGCGCAGGCTACACCGGGGAGCTGTTTTTT. It specifies CASSLGAGYTGELFF. Variable domain in full (rest from reference TRBV5-4 and TRBJ2-2): ETGVTQSPTHLIKTRGQQVTLRCSSQSGHNTVSWYQQALGQGPQFIFQYYREEENGRGNFPPRFSGLQFPNYSSELNVNALELDDSALYLCASSLGAGYTGELFFGEGSRLTVL.

This chain connects TRBV29-1 to TRBJ2-1, with 10 positions matching TRBD2. V shed 7 bases, J shed 5 bases, and the junction held 5 bases outside the gene matches. Germline V gene sequence: CDR1 SQVTM, CDR2 ANQGSEA. There are 13 residues in the CDR3. CDR3 DNA: TGCAGCGGTACTAGCGGGACAAACAATGAGCAGTTCTTC. Protein sequence: CSGTSGTNNEQFF.

This clone was counted a few times. The chain combines TRBV6-1 with TRBJ2-3, with 8 bases identical to TRBD2. CDR1 and CDR2 (germline): MNHNS, SASEGT. The CDR3 has 14 residues. Losses at the gene ends were 8 bases for V and 2 bases for J; bases not matched to a gene: 6. The CDR3 DNA reads TGTGCCAGCGGGTCGCGGGGGGACACAGATACGCAGTATTTT. Its protein is CASGSRGDTDTQYF.

This chain links TRBV7-2 with TRBJ2-1; 10 bases match TRBD2. Germline CDR1 and CDR2: SGHTA and FQGNSA. The CDR3 has 18 amino acids. V lost 3 bases to trimming and J lost 2 bases; unmatched junction nucleotides: 10. DNA of the CDR3: TGTGCCAGCAGCTTGCCCTTGAGGACTAGCGGACCCTACAATGAGCAGTTCTTC. It is translated as CASSLPLRTSGPYNEQFF.

The V gene is TRBV13, the J gene TRBJ2-7, with D perhaps TRBD2 (7 bases). Trimming removed 4 bases from V and 3 bases from J, with 19 bases in between. Germline V gene sequence: CDR1 PRHDT, CDR2 FYEKMQ (reference sequence). This CDR3 contains 16 residues. The CDR3 sequence is CASSWGMGEGVYEQYF. The CDR3 DNA sequence: TGTGCCAGCAGCTGGGGTATGGGGGAGGGGGTCTACGAGCAGTACTTC.

The rearrangement links TRBV7-2 to TRBJ1-1, with 8 nucleotides matching TRBD1. Germline CDR1 and CDR2: SGHTA and FQGNSA. The CDR3 sequence is 14 residues long. V dropped 2 bases and J dropped 5; count of bases not matched to a gene: 4. CDR3 in DNA: TGTGCCAGCAGCTTACAAACAGGGGGTACTGAAGCTTTCTTT. Translation: CASSLQTGGTEAFF. Full variable domain (missing parts from reference TRBV7-2 and TRBJ1-1): GAGVSQSPSNKVTEKGKDVELRCDPISGHTALYWYRQSLGQGLEFLIYFQGNSAPDKSGLPSDRFSAERTGGSVSTLTIQRTQQEDSAVYLCASSLQTGGTEAFFGQGTRLTVV.

This chain connects TRBV19 to TRBJ1-2, with 7 bases lining up with TRBD1. After removal of 6 bases from V and 1 base from J, the junction contained 8 bases not matched to a gene. Germline lookup yields CDR1 LNHDA and CDR2 SQIVND (reference sequence). There are 15 residues in the CDR3. The CDR3 is CASRDGGQLNYGYTF. CDR3 coding DNA: TGTGCCAGTAGAGACGGGGGACAGCTTAACTATGGCTACACCTTC.

The chain employs TRBV2 and TRBJ2-3; possibly TRBD2 for D (5 bases). With 1 base removed from V and 10 bases from J, the gap between germline ends came to 12 bases. The CDR3 runs to 13 residues. CDR1 is SNHLY and CDR2 is FYNNEI in the germline V gene. The CDR3 loop is CASSEGSEVSQYF. CDR3 bases: TGTGCCAGCAGTGAAGGTTCGGAGGTCTCGCAGTATTTT.

The chain combines TRBV5-1 with TRBJ2-3; D is unclear. Germline V gene sequence: CDR1 SGHRS, CDR2 YFSETQ. The CDR3 has 11 amino acids. Deletions cut 6 bases from V and 2 bases from J, with 4 bases between. The CDR3 DNA reads TGCGCCAGCACTAACACAGATACGCAGTATTTT. This codes for CASTNTDTQYF.

This rearrangement joins TRBV7-2 to TRBJ1-5; D is unclear. Germline lookup yields CDR1 SGHTA and CDR2 FQGNSA. This CDR3 contains 13 residues. Trimming took off 4 bases at V and 7 bases at J, with 11 bases between the two ends. The chain's CDR3 is CASSSRLEQPQHF. The DNA for the CDR3 is TGTGCCAGCAGCTCACGACTCGAACAGCCCCAGCATTTT.

The rearrangement joins TRBV28 to TRBJ2-7; D gene unclear. The CDR3 has 15 residues. Trimming left V 2 bases short and J 6 bases short, with 17 bases between. Germline values: CDR1 MDHEN, CDR2 SYDVKM. CDR3: CASSLRRIGLVEQYF. The DNA of the CDR3 is TGTGCCAGCAGTTTAAGGCGGATCGGCCTTGTCGAGCAGTACTTC.

The chain is built from TRBV4-1 and TRBJ2-7, with TRBD2 as a possible D gene (5 bases). CDR3 length equals 14 residues. In germline, CDR1 is MGHRA, CDR2 YSYEKL. Between the trimmed V and J ends, which lost 2 bases and 7 bases, there was a span of 15 bases. The CDR3 is CASSQSLRAGEQYF. The DNA for the CDR3 is TGCGCCAGCAGCCAATCTCTGCGGGCCGGGGAGCAGTACTTC.

J is TRBJ2-5 and V is TRBV9, with D possibly matching TRBD1 (5 bases). In germline, CDR1 is SGDLS, CDR2 YYNGEE. The CDR3 has 14 residues. V lost 0 bases and J 5 bases, leaving 11 bases between the germline ends. The CDR3 bases are TGTGCCAGCAGCGTAGCCAGGGCCCGGGAGACCCAGTACTTC. Residues: CASSVARARETQYF.

V is TRBV4-1 and J is TRBJ2-7, with D perhaps TRBD2 (7 bases). The CDR3 length is 14 residues. Trimming removed 5 bases from V and 6 bases from J, with 17 bases in between. Germline assignment: CDR1 MGHRA and CDR2 YSYEKL. CDR3 bases: TGCGCCAGCAGCGCCAACAGAGGGGGGGTCGAGCAGTACTTC. Translation: CASSANRGGVEQYF.

CDR3 sequence: CASTRGGQGSEKLFF. CDR3 in DNA: TGTGCCAGCACCAGAGGTGGGCAGGGAAGTGAAAAACTGTTTTTT. V is TRBV6-1 and J is TRBJ1-4, with D possibly TRBD1 on 5 matching bases. Germline V gives CDR1 MNHNS, CDR2 SASEGT. CDR3 size: 15 residues. The V gene lost 7 bases and the J gene lost 7 bases, with 19 bases spanning the gap.

V gene TRBV7-2 combines with J gene TRBJ2-1, with D unclear. The V and J ends lost 4 bases and 8 bases respectively, with 12 bases between them. From germline, CDR1 is SGHTA and CDR2 FQGNSA. The CDR3 contains 13 residues. CDR3 region: CASSYESEYEQFF. The DNA for the CDR3 is TGTGCCAGCAGCTACGAAAGTGAGTATGAGCAGTTCTTC.

This clone is a singleton in its sample. J is TRBJ2-7 and V is TRBV19; 7 nucleotides match TRBD2. The CDR3 loop spans 11 amino acids. CDR1 and CDR2 from the germline V gene are LNHDA and SQIVND (reference sequence). The V and J ends lost 8 bases and 4 bases, in that order; junction bases with no gene match: 2. CDR3 coding DNA: TGTGCCAGTCGCGGGGGATACGAGCAGTACTTC. It is translated as CASRGGYEQYF.